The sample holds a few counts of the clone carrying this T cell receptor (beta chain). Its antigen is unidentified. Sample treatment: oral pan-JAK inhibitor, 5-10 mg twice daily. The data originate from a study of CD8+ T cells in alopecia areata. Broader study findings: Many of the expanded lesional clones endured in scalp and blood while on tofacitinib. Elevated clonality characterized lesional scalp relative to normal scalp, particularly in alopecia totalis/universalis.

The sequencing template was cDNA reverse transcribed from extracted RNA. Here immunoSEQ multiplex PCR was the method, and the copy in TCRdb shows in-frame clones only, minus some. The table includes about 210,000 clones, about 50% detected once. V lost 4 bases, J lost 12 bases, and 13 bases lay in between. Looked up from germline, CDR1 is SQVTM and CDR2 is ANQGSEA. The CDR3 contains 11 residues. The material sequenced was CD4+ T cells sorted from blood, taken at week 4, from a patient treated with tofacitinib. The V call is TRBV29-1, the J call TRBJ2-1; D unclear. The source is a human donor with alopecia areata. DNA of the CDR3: TGCAGCGTTGTCCAGAAGATGGGGCAGTTCTTC. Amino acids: CSVVQKMGQFF.